This TCR beta chain was captured by sequencing in a study of blood T cell repertoires in COVID-19 (dated by TCRdb to the early 2020s). Regarding the study in general: Samples from collaborators originated in the United States, Italy and Spain and spanned both the acute and convalescent phases of COVID-19. The material from the prospective study consisted of cDNA or gDNA derived from T cells, B-cell-depleted T cells, or PBMCs. Subjects who had been exposed to COVID-19, were actively infected with it, or had recovered from it provided the deeply sampled blood TCRbeta repertoires that made up the dataset. The repertoires were made available in a free public database intended to serve as a resource for research on the immune response to SARS-CoV-2. The samples were drawn from the first 160 participants of the ongoing ImmuneRACE study and from about 1,200 subjects provided by 6 global collaborators. A de-identified subject ID, COVID-19 status, age in years and sex were almost always included in the sample metadata. Where HLA class I and class II types were available, the types were taken from metadata supplied by the sample provider, not from assay-based typing. Overall study results and their limits: The amount of clinical and demographic metadata varied by source and participant and was provided uncurated.

This clone came up a few times. What antigen it recognizes has not been identified. Base qualities are not provided; no much larger clone lies one nucleotide away. TCRbeta CDR3 regions were amplified from genomic DNA by means of the immunoSEQ Assay, a bias-controlled multiplex PCR. The authors processed their data as follows. Within the assay, amplification of reference gene primers was used to estimate how many nucleated cells each sample contained. Sequence reads were collapsed and filtered to measure the absolute abundance of every unique TCRbeta CDR3 rearrangement. For each sample, productive Simpson clonality was calculated as the square root of Simpson's diversity index across productive rearrangements. In TCRdb, the immuneACCESS table is reduced to in-frame sequences with V and J assigned. These tables do not hold every clone; where another copy was compared, an unresolved V gene accounts for under half, and the others remain unexplained. D and trimming come from the DNA, and the V and J calls and clone size come from that table. Here the sample has tens of thousands of clones; around 80% occur a single time. The ten largest clones add up to approximately 6.8% of the sample.

Whole blood was collected in K2EDTA tubes by collaborating institutions according to the institutions' own protocols. Collaborator samples were shipped for TCRbeta analysis as frozen whole blood, isolated PBMCs, or DNA extracted from either sample type. Trimming removed 5 bases from V and 5 bases from J, leaving 9 bases between the germline ends. The CDR3 runs 12 residues from the cysteine to the phenylalanine. The only DNA kept is the CDR3, 36 bases in frame from the first base. Sequences SSHAT (CDR1) and FNYEAQ (CDR2) are obtained from the germline V gene (reference sequence). Sequenced material: peripheral blood. The TCR sequence derives from a man aged 45-65 years with active or convalescent COVID-19. Recombination linked TRBV7-7 to TRBJ2-5, with no confident D gene call. The DNA sequence is given as TGTGCCAGCAGCCCCGATCGGGAGACCCAGTACTTC. Its product reads: CASSPDRETQYF.